Detailed here is one TCR beta chain. It was focal radiation plus CTLA-4 blockade with ipilimumab that patients with chemo-refractory metastatic non-small-cell lung cancer received. TCRdb's table, derived via immunoSEQ multiplex PCR, lists solely in-frame clones and lacks some. The sample lists 65,000 to 100,000 clones, around 83% seen once, with more than 0.65% in the top ten. Germline lookup yields CDR1 MDHEN and CDR2 SYDVKM. V lost 7 bases to trimming and J lost 1 base, with 10 bases between them. The CDR3 is 13 amino acids. The source of the sample is a study of radiotherapy plus CTLA-4 blockade in lung cancer.

V usage is TRBV28 and J usage is TRBJ1-1, with D unclear. This TCR was recovered from a human donor with non-small cell lung cancer who had stable disease on radiotherapy plus ipilimumab. The source was peripheral blood, collected from a patient treated with radiotherapy plus ipilimumab. In DNA form, the CDR3 reads TGTGCCAGCAAGAATACAGCGAACACTGAAGCTTTCTTT. Translating gives CASKNTANTEAFF.